This is a list of T cell receptor beta chains from one sample in a study of T cell repertoires in aging, cancer and after chemotherapy. TCRdb analysed the multiplex PCR reads with MiXCR anew, one entry per CDR3 protein. Among some 11,000 distinct CDR3 sequences listed, around a third were seen once. The sample consisted of blood. These receptors were collected from a human donor in good health. The donor label of this sample is uncertain. The CDR3 runs from the conserved cysteine through the conserved F or W. A D gene is named only where the DNA matches it firmly. The listing skips clone size in some rows; elsewhere it reads once, few, many or a size class.

few,TRBJ2-5,TRBV7-2,-,TGTGCCAGCAGCTTAGCCCAAGAGACCCAGTACTTC,CASSLAQETQYF
few,TRBJ2-1,TRBV5-1,TRBD2,TGCGCCAGCCGGAGCGCTAATGGGCTGACTAGCGGGTTCTTC,CASRSANGLTSGFF
few,TRBJ1-4,TRBV30,-,TGTGCCTGGAGTGTTGGAGCAGGGCTTTATGAAAAACTGTTTTTT,CAWSVGAGLYEKLFF
-,TRBJ1-2,TRBV19,-,TGTGCCAGTAGCCCCGGGACGGGCGATGGCTACACCTTC,CASSPGTGDGYTF
-,TRBJ1-5,TRBV12-3/TRBV12-4,-,TGTGCCAGCAGTTTATGGGGGGCCGGTCAGCCCCAGCATTTT,CASSLWGAGQPQHF
once,TRBJ2-1,TRBV24-1,-,TGTGCCACCAGTGCGGGGAATGAGCAGTTCTTC,CATSAGNEQFF
medium-sized,TRBJ2-1,TRBV11-1,-,TGTGCCAGCAGCTTATTCAGACCAGAGGATGAGCAGTTCTTC,CASSLFRPEDEQFF
few,TRBJ1-1,TRBV12-3/TRBV12-4,-,TGTGCCAGCAGGACACTGAACACTGAAGCTTTCTTT,CASRTLNTEAFF
few,TRBJ1-4,TRBV12-3/TRBV12-4,-,TGTGCCAGCAGCAGAGTACCGGTCGGTGAAAAACTGTTTTTT,CASSRVPVGEKLFF
few,TRBJ2-7,TRBV18,-,TGTGCCAGCTCACAGGCTAGCAGAGGCTACGAGCAGTACTTC,CASSQASRGYEQYF
few,TRBJ2-7,TRBV7-2,-,TGTGCCAGCAGCTTCTACAGGCGGGGCGAGCAGTACTTC,CASSFYRRGEQYF
-,TRBJ2-7,TRBV6-5,TRBD2,TGTGCCAGCAGTTACCCATCAGCGGGAGGGACCTACGAGCAGTACTTC,CASSYPSAGGTYEQYF
few,TRBJ1-1,TRBV18,TRBD1,TGTGCCAGCTCACCTGCAGCGCACAGGGGCACGAACACTGAAGCTTTCTTT,CASSPAAHRGTNTEAFF
-,TRBJ1-6,TRBV27,TRBD1,TGTGCCAGCAGATCTCCTATACAGGGGTTCCGAGCTTCACCCCTCCACTTT,CASRSPIQGFRASPLHF
few,TRBJ2-5,TRBV5-6,TRBD2,TGTGCCAGCAGCTTGGCTGGGACTAGCGGGGTGGGGGCAGAGACCCAGTACTTC,CASSLAGTSGVGAETQYF